What follows are 7 T cell receptor beta chains derived from one specimen sequenced in a study of tumor-infiltrating lymphocytes in glioblastoma multiforme. Multiple V-beta primers and a C-beta primer amplified TCRB from RNA. TCRdb fed the multiplex PCR reads into MiXCR, producing one record per CDR3 protein. The data show about 9,600 distinct CDR3 sequences, approximately 70% seen once. Sequenced sample: brain tumor tissue. Receptors were obtained from a male donor with glioblastoma.

This clonotype was picked up one time. The junction departs from the called germline gene at one end, perhaps through a read error. The V gene is TRBV20-1, the J gene TRBJ2-1, with TRBD2 matching 12 bases. Germline CDR1 is DFQATT and CDR2 is SNEGSKA (reference sequence). The CDR3 has 16 residues. This CDR3 reads CNARDPLAGGSMKQFF. CDR3 DNA: TGCAATGCTAGAGATCCTCTAGCGGGGGGGTCAATGAAGCAGTTCTTC.

In the case of this clonotype: The conserved closing phenylalanine or tryptophan is absent in this CDR3, likely reflecting a read error. This chain uses TRBV7-8 with TRBJ2-7; 7 bases match TRBD1. Germline CDR1 SGHVS, CDR2 FQNEAQ. J gave up 1 base and V 1 base, and 7 bases lay outside the gene matches. The CDR3 is made up of 16 amino acids. In DNA, the CDR3 is TGTGCCAGCAGCTTAGAGGGGACAGTTACATCCTACGAGCAGTACTCC. Translation gives CASSLEGTVTSYEQYS.

This clonotype was counted between two and nine times. The V and J genes are TRBV5-6 and TRBJ2-3; a weak D match, TRBD1 (6 bases). The tail of the sequence fits TRBJ1-5 better, so the J call may be wrong. Germline values: CDR1 SGHDT, CDR2 YYEEEE. The CDR3 runs to 15 residues. CDR3 loop: CASSLYSGGTGTQHF. DNA for the CDR3: TGTGCCAGCAGCTTGTACTCTGGGGGCACAGGTACGCAGCATTTT.

The rearrangement links TRBV20-1 to TRBJ2-7; TRBD1 matches at 7 bases. Germline loops: CDR1 DFQATT, CDR2 SNEGSKA (reference sequence). There are 11 residues in the CDR3. J gave up 10 bases and V 5 bases, and 8 bases lay outside the gene matches. The CDR3 is CSAGLQGFQYF. The CDR3 coding sequence is TGCAGTGCTGGCCTACAGGGGTTTCAGTACTTC.

The DNA of the CDR3 is TGCGCCAGCAGTCGAACGGGAACGGTAAGCAATCAGCCCCAGCATTTT. This encodes CASSRTGTVSNQPQHF. The gene calls are TRBV4-1 and TRBJ1-5; D gene unclear. The CDR3 runs to 16 residues. Trimming took off 6 bases at V and 1 base at J, with 16 bases between the two ends. Germline V gives CDR1 MGHRA, CDR2 YSYEKL.

On this clonotype itself: This may arise from a read error, as a much more abundant clone is one base away. This sequence joins TRBV28 and TRBJ2-7; 8 nucleotides align to TRBD1. The V gene's germline CDR1 is MDHEN and CDR2 SYDVKM. The length of the CDR3 is 15 residues. V was clipped by 5 bases and J by 0 bases; unmatched bases: 6. In nucleotides, the CDR3 is TGTGCCAGCAGTGAAGCAGGGGGCTTCTCCTACGAGCAGTACTTC. It translates to CASSEAGGFSYEQYF.

This clonotype has only one observation. This may stem from a read error, because a much larger clone lies one nucleotide away. The CDR3 DNA sequence: TGTTCCAGTGGGGACGGCTCGTGGTACGAGCAGTACTTC. Translated, it gives CSSGDGSWYEQYF. The gene calls are TRBV19 and TRBJ2-7; D may correspond to TRBD1 or TRBD2 (5 bases each). Germline CDR1 reads LNHDA; CDR2 reads SQIVND (reference sequence). CDR3 length equals 13 residues.